The present T cell receptor (beta chain) was sequenced within a study of blood T cell repertoires in COVID-19. As for the study in general: Nucleic acid was either cDNA or gDNA, and it came from T cells, B-cell-depleted T cells, or PBMCs.

Original processing methods: Amplification of reference gene primers was used by the study to estimate nucleated cell counts. The protocol was immunoSEQ multiplex PCR, while the TCRdb copy is restricted to in-frame clones and leaves out a portion. V and J calls and clone size come straight from that table; D and trimming were deduced from the DNA. The table lists tens of thousands of clones, approximately 89% of them singletons, with about 6% in the top ten. The CDR3 is 16 residues long. V dropped 4 bases and J dropped 5; count of bases not matched to a gene: 10. Germline V gene lookup returns CDR1 KGHSH and CDR2 LQKENI.

J is TRBJ1-4 and V is TRBV18, with TRBD1 matching 7 bases. The specimen was peripheral blood. The receptor comes from a human donor in a cohort sampled during active COVID-19. CDR3 bases: TGTGCCAGCTCACTTAGAGGAGGGGGCGGCAATGAAAAACTGTTTTTT. Translated: CASSLRGGGGNEKLFF.